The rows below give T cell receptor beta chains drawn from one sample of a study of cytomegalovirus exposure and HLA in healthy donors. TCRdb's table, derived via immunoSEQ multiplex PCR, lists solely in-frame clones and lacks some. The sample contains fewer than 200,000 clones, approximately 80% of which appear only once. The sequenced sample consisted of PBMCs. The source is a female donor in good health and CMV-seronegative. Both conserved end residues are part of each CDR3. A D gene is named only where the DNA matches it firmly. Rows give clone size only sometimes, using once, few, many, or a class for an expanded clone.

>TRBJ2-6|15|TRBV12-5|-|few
TGTGCTAGTGGTTTGGGACAAGCTGGGGCCAACGTCCTGACTTTC
CASGLGQAGANVLTF
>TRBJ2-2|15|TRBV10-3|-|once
TGTGCCATCAGTGAACGCAGTGGGGCGGCCGGGGAGCTGTTTTTT
CAISERSGAAGELFF
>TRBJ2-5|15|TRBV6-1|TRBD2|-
TGTGCCACCTCAAATAGCGGGGGGTTTGGAGAGACCCAGTACTTC
CATSNSGGFGETQYF
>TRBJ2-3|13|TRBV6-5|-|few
TGTGCCAGCAGTTACTTGGGGAGGGATACGCAGTATTTT
CASSYLGRDTQYF
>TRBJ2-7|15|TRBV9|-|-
TGTGCCAGCTCCCCCTCGGGGGGCTACTCCTACGAGCAGTACTTC
CASSPSGGYSYEQYF
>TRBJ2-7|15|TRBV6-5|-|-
TGTGCCAGCAGTTACTCGAATCCCGGTTCCTACGAGCAGTACTTC
CASSYSNPGSYEQYF
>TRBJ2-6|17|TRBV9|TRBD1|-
TGTGCCAGCAGCGCGGGACAGGGAAACTCTGGGGCCAACGTCCTGACTTTC
CASSAGQGNSGANVLTF
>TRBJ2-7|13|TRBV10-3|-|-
TGTGCCATAGACGGGGGACCGACCTACGAGCAGTACTTC
CAIDGGPTYEQYF
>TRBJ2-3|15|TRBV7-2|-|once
TGTGCCAGCAGCTTACGGGTGGTAGGCACAGATACGCAGTATTTT
CASSLRVVGTDTQYF
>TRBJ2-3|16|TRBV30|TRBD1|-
TGTGCCTGGAGTACCCTTCGGACAGGGAACACAGATACGCAGTATTTT
CAWSTLRTGNTDTQYF
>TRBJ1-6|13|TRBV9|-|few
TGTGCCAGCAGCGTAGAGGGGGTCTCACCCCTCCACTTT
CASSVEGVSPLHF
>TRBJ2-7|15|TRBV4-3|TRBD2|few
TGCGCCAGCAGCCAAGACCGGGGGGGCCCCTACGAGCAGTACTTC
CASSQDRGGPYEQYF
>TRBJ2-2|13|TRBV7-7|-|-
TGTGCTAGCAGCTTAGAAGGGGCCGGGGAGCTGTTTTTT
CASSLEGAGELFF
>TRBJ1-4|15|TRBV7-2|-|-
TGTGCCAGCAGCCCTGGGCCCGAGACTAATGAAAAACTGTTTTTT
CASSPGPETNEKLFF
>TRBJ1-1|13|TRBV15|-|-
TGTGCCACCAGCAGACAGGGAGGGACTGAAGCTTTCTTT
CATSRQGGTEAFF